Shown below are 11 T cell receptor beta chains from a single sample sequenced in a study of beta chain features in type 1 diabetes. Study conclusions and caveats: All four CD4+ subsets from Type 1 diabetes patients carried moderately but significantly shorter TCRB CDR3s.

Expressed TCRB transcripts were sequenced because the isolated RNA had all been reverse transcribed beforehand. Only in-frame clones appear in the TCRdb table, and some are missing; sequencing was by immunoSEQ multiplex PCR. The sample holds 95,000 to 110,000 clones; approximately 30% are singletons and the top ten take 0.53%. Their recognized antigens are unknown. The sequenced sample consisted of central memory CD4+ T cells from blood. These receptors all stem from a woman younger than 35 with type 1 diabetes.

V is TRBV5-1 and J is TRBJ1-1, with TRBD1 matching over 7 bases. V was pared by 2 bases and J by 7 bases, with 11 bases of the junction left unmatched. CDR1 is SGHRS, CDR2 YFSETQ, per germline. This CDR3 has 15 amino acids. The CDR3 loop reads CASSFSGTAPGEAFF. Written as DNA, the CDR3 is TGCGCCAGCAGCTTCTCCGGGACAGCGCCCGGTGAAGCTTTCTTT.

This sequence joins TRBV19 and TRBJ2-3; 9 bases agree with TRBD1. The germline CDR1 and CDR2 sequences are LNHDA and SQIVND (reference sequence). Trimming at V came to 5 bases and at J to 0 bases, leaving 18 bases not matched to a gene. This CDR3 is 20 amino acids long. This CDR3 reads CASSPPPGQGVFYSTDTQYF. In DNA form, the CDR3 reads TGTGCCAGTAGTCCTCCACCGGGACAGGGAGTTTTCTACAGCACAGATACGCAGTATTTT.

This clone occurred a few times. The chain employs TRBV7-2 and TRBJ1-2; 11 nucleotides line up with TRBD1. This CDR3 region has 15 residues. Per germline, CDR1 SGHTA and CDR2 FQGNSA. Trimming removed 4 bases from V and 4 bases from J; junction bases left unmatched: 5. The CDR3 DNA follows: TGTGCCAGCAGCTCCCGGGACAGGGGGGCCTATGGCTACACCTTC. Translating gives CASSSRDRGAYGYTF.

This clone was seen only a few times. The V gene is TRBV9, the J gene TRBJ1-2; D perhaps matches TRBD1 (6 bases). This CDR3 has 15 amino acids. Trimming stripped 0 bases from V and 3 bases from J, with 12 bases between. The germline gives CDR1 SGDLS, CDR2 YYNGEE. The CDR3 region has the DNA TGTGCCAGCAGCGTAGGTGTAGGGGGGGACTATGGCTACACCTTC. Translated, it gives CASSVGVGGDYGYTF.

This clone appeared a few times. This chain joins TRBV27 and TRBJ2-5; 7 bases fit TRBD1. The CDR3 has 15 amino acids. The J segment lost 1 base and the V segment lost 7 bases, leaving 9 bases of the junction unmatched. The germline CDR1 and CDR2 sequences are MNHEY and SMNVEV (reference sequence). CDR3 in amino acids: CASNRDSTRQETQYF. CDR3 nucleotides: TGTGCCAGCAACCGGGACAGTACGCGCCAAGAGACCCAGTACTTC.

The chain joins TRBV7-8 to TRBJ2-1; 10 nucleotides align to TRBD2. Germline CDR1 is SGHVS and CDR2 is FQNEAQ. This CDR3 has 15 residues. V lost 3 bases, J lost 4 bases, and 3 bases stayed unmatched. For the CDR3, the DNA is TGTGCCAGCAGCTTTAGCGGGAGGCCATACAATGAGCAGTTCTTC. Protein: CASSFSGRPYNEQFF.

This clone has only a few counts. The chain is built from TRBV6-5 and TRBJ2-7; D is undetermined. Germline CDR1 and CDR2: MNHEY and SVGAGI. CDR3 length: 13 amino acids. V lost 10 bases and J lost 5, with 18 bases in between. The CDR3 bases are TGTGCCACCTCCCCGAGGCAATTCGACGAGCAGTACGTC. It is translated as CATSPRQFDEQYV.

The J gene is TRBJ1-1, the V gene TRBV6-1, with a weak D call TRBD1 (6 bases). Germline V lookup: CDR1 MNHNS, CDR2 SASEGT. V dropped 3 bases and J dropped 0 bases, with 8 bases sitting between them. The CDR3 contains 14 residues. In nucleotides, the CDR3 is TGTGCCAGCAGTGAGGGGGACATGAACACTGAAGCTTTCTTT. Protein product: CASSEGDMNTEAFF.

This clone was counted between two and nine times. The chain uses TRBV11-2 and TRBJ2-1, with D maybe TRBD1 (6 bases). V dropped 8 bases and J dropped 6 bases, with 11 bases sitting between them. Germline loops: CDR1 SGHAT, CDR2 FQNNGV. This CDR3 comprises 12 residues. CDR3 amino acids: CASARGSNEQFF. The CDR3 bases are TGTGCCAGCGCAAGGGGGTCCAATGAGCAGTTCTTC.

V gene TRBV7-2 combines with J gene TRBJ2-5; D is possibly TRBD2 (5 bases). Trimming took 8 bases from V and 4 from J, leaving 11 bases between them. Germline CDR1 reads SGHTA; CDR2 reads FQGNSA. The CDR3 totals 12 residues. CDR3 nucleotides: TGTGCCAGCGGCCCCCGGGGAGAGACCCAGTACTTC. It translates to CASGPRGETQYF. Full variable domain (outside the CDR3, taken from reference TRBV7-2 and TRBJ2-5): GAGVSQSPSNKVTEKGKDVELRCDPISGHTALYWYRQSLGQGLEFLIYFQGNSAPDKSGLPSDRFSAERTGGSVSTLTIQRTQQEDSAVYLCASGPRGETQYFGPGTRLLVL.

The rearrangement joins TRBV7-2 to TRBJ1-3; D gene unclear. Trimming took off 0 bases at V and 0 bases at J, with 9 bases between the two ends. Germline values: CDR1 SGHTA, CDR2 FQGNSA. The CDR3 consists of 16 residues. The CDR3 here is CASSLAGGNSGNTIYF. The CDR3 nucleotides read TGTGCCAGCAGCTTAGCGGGAGGTAACTCTGGAAACACCATATATTTT. Full variable domain (rest looked up from reference TRBV7-2 and TRBJ1-3): GAGVSQSPSNKVTEKGKDVELRCDPISGHTALYWYRQSLGQGLEFLIYFQGNSAPDKSGLPSDRFSAERTGGSVSTLTIQRTQQEDSAVYLCASSLAGGNSGNTIYFGEGSWLTVV.